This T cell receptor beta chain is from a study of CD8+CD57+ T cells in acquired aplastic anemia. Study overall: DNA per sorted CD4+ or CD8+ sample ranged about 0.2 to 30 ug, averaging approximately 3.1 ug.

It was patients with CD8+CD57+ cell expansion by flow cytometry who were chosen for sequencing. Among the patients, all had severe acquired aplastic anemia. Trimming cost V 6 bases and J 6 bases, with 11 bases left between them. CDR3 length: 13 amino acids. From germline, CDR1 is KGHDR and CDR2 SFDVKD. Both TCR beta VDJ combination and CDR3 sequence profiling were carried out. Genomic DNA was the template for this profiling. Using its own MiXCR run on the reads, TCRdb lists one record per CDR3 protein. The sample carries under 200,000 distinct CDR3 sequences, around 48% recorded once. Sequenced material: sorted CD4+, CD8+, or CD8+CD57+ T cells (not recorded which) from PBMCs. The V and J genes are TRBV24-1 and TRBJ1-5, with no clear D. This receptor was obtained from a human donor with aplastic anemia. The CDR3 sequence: CATSWVVAQPQHF. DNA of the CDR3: TGTGCCACCAGTTGGGTGGTGGCTCAGCCCCAGCATTTT.